These 8 T cell receptor beta chains were sequenced from one sample in a study of T-cell memory formation after mild COVID-19. A single record per CDR3 protein comes from TCRdb applying MiXCR to the 5' RACE reads. The profile shows roughly 300,000 distinct CDR3 sequences, under 8.5% of them singletons. Sequences were obtained from PBMCs or a T cell subset sorted from them (not recorded which). These receptors all stem from a man younger than 35 who had mild COVID-19 (a few samples of this study predate the infection). Cell type and time point are not known.

This clonotype was counted a few times. The rearrangement links TRBV12-3 or TRBV12-4 to TRBJ1-1; TRBD1 is a possible D gene (6 bases). The CDR3 has 12 amino acids. The V gene lost 8 bases and the J gene lost 1 base, with 8 bases spanning the gap. The CDR3 DNA follows: TGTGCCAGCGAACAGGGGAACACTGAAGCTTTCTTT. This translates into CASEQGNTEAFF.

At least ten counts were recorded for this clonotype. This chain connects TRBV12-3 or TRBV12-4 to TRBJ2-4; the D gene could be TRBD1 or TRBD2 (5 bases each). The CDR3 covers 15 residues. V dropped 2 bases and J dropped 1 base, with 9 bases sitting between them. Written as DNA, the CDR3 is TGTGCCAGCAGTTTAAGGGGACCGGCCAAAAACATTCAGTACTTC. This gives the protein CASSLRGPAKNIQYF.

J is TRBJ1-2 and V is TRBV10-3; perhaps TRBD1 as D (5 bases). Germline CDR1 and CDR2: ENHRY and SYGVKD. This CDR3 spans 12 amino acids. Trimming stripped 8 bases from V and 6 bases from J, with 13 bases between. CDR3 nucleotide sequence: TGTGCCATCCGGGGCGGGGACCATGGCTACACCTTC. Translating it yields CAIRGGDHGYTF.

The V and J genes are TRBV6-5 and TRBJ2-5, with 10 nucleotides matching TRBD2. The germline gives CDR1 MNHEY, CDR2 SVGAGI. The CDR3 consists of 15 residues. V lost 6 bases to trimming and J lost 1 base; unmatched junction nucleotides: 5. CDR3 nucleotide sequence: TGTGCCAGCAGATTACTAGCGGGGACCCAAGAGACCCAGTACTTC. This encodes CASRLLAGTQETQYF.

In its sample, this clonotype was seen a few times. The gene calls are TRBV6-6 and TRBJ2-2; 9 bases are shared with TRBD2. The V segment lost 10 bases and the J segment 3 bases; nucleotides outside the gene matches: 9. The CDR3 runs to 15 residues. Germline V lookup: CDR1 MNHNY, CDR2 SVGAGI (reference sequence). Written as DNA, the CDR3 is TGTGCCATTGGGGGAGCGGGGGGCGACACCGGGGAGCTGTTTTTT. Its translation is CAIGGAGGDTGELFF.

The chain joins TRBV9 to TRBJ1-5, with D unresolved. Germline V gene sequence: CDR1 SGDLS, CDR2 YYNGEE. The CDR3 spans 15 residues. V lost 4 bases and J 2 bases, leaving 13 bases between the germline ends. CDR3 sequence (DNA): TGTGCCAGCAGCCGATACGGTGGGGGCAATCAGCCCCAGCATTTT. Protein product: CASSRYGGGNQPQHF. Based on the CDR3 plus reference TRBV9 and TRBJ1-5, the full variable domain is DSGVTQTPKHLITATGQRVTLRCSPRSGDLSVYWYQQSLDQGLQFLIQYYNGEERAKGNILERFSAQQFPDLHSELNLSSLELGDSALYFCASSRYGGGNQPQHFGDGTRLSIL.

The gene calls are TRBV7-3 and TRBJ2-1; 14 nucleotides line up with TRBD2. CDR3 length: 15 residues. V was clipped by 5 bases and J by 9 bases; unmatched bases: 6. Germline V gene sequence: CDR1 SGHTA, CDR2 FQGTGA. This CDR3 is CASSLGLAGGAEQFF. The CDR3 nucleotides are TGTGCCAGCAGCCTAGGACTAGCGGGGGGCGCTGAGCAGTTCTTC.

This chain connects TRBV15 to TRBJ2-5, with D tentatively TRBD1 or TRBD2 (5 bases each). V lost 8 bases and J lost 5, with 15 bases in between. Germline CDR1 is LNHNV and CDR2 is YYDKDF (reference sequence). The CDR3 runs 13 residues. The CDR3 region is CATEKGPGETQYF. CDR3 nucleotide sequence: TGTGCCACCGAAAAGGGGCCGGGGGAGACCCAGTACTTC.